These T cell receptor beta chains were read from a single sample in a study of T cell changes during pregnancy in multiple sclerosis. Sequencing used immunoSEQ multiplex PCR; TCRdb keeps in-frame clones, though not all of them. The table lists more than 55,000 clones, 75% to 95% of them singletons. This material consisted of peripheral blood, taken in the first trimester of pregnancy. All receptors come from a female donor in good health, enrolled as a control in a pregnancy study. The CDR3 runs from the conserved cysteine through the conserved F or W. Fields, in order: clone size, J gene, V gene, CDR3 protein. Only part of the rows carry a size: once, few, many, or a class if the clone is expanded.

clone_size: NA
j_call: TRBJ1-5
v_call: TRBV19
cdr3_aa: CASQREVNSNQPQHF

clone_size: NA
j_call: TRBJ1-5
v_call: TRBV2
cdr3_aa: CASSGGDYSNQPQHF

clone_size: NA
j_call: TRBJ1-3
v_call: TRBV2
cdr3_aa: CASSEGPDSFHGNTIYF

clone_size: NA
j_call: TRBJ1-2
v_call: TRBV30
cdr3_aa: CAWSRSRVYGYTF

clone_size: few
j_call: TRBJ1-1
v_call: TRBV7-6
cdr3_aa: CASSLPYSLNTEAFF

clone_size: few
j_call: TRBJ2-2
v_call: TRBV6-5
cdr3_aa: CASSQGQGGGGELFF

clone_size: NA
j_call: TRBJ1-6
v_call: TRBV7-9
cdr3_aa: CASSHSGRTYNSPLHF

clone_size: NA
j_call: TRBJ1-1
v_call: TRBV19
cdr3_aa: CASSPSHPAGQGAFF

clone_size: NA
j_call: TRBJ2-2
v_call: TRBV28
cdr3_aa: CASSLRLAGAAGSGELFF

clone_size: NA
j_call: TRBJ1-1
v_call: TRBV6-1
cdr3_aa: CASRSQQGVRTEAFF

clone_size: NA
j_call: TRBJ2-5
v_call: TRBV27
cdr3_aa: CASSLSRQGVGETQYF

clone_size: once
j_call: TRBJ2-3
v_call: TRBV6-4
cdr3_aa: CASSPLAGVTDTQYF

clone_size: NA
j_call: TRBJ2-4
v_call: TRBV5-1
cdr3_aa: CASSEENIQYF

clone_size: NA
j_call: TRBJ2-7
v_call: TRBV15
cdr3_aa: CATSIKGDGHEQYF

clone_size: NA
j_call: TRBJ1-1
v_call: TRBV5-1
cdr3_aa: CASSLPMNTEAFF

clone_size: NA
j_call: TRBJ2-7
v_call: TRBV7-2
cdr3_aa: CASSLGLSGSAYEQYF

clone_size: NA
j_call: TRBJ1-5
v_call: TRBV10-3
cdr3_aa: CAISERPDREAQHF

clone_size: NA
j_call: TRBJ2-7
v_call: TRBV7-9
cdr3_aa: CASSLVGQSSGSTYEQYF

clone_size: once
j_call: TRBJ1-1
v_call: TRBV15
cdr3_aa: CATSRGQGGNEAFF

clone_size: NA
j_call: TRBJ2-7
v_call: TRBV7-9
cdr3_aa: CASSLATFYEQYF

clone_size: NA
j_call: TRBJ2-7
v_call: TRBV5-8
cdr3_aa: CASSNRDRGTYEQYF

clone_size: NA
j_call: TRBJ2-3
v_call: TRBV6-4
cdr3_aa: CASSDSASGGGTDTQYF

clone_size: NA
j_call: TRBJ2-5
v_call: TRBV6-5
cdr3_aa: CASRRGLVSETQYF

clone_size: NA
j_call: TRBJ2-7
v_call: TRBV18
cdr3_aa: CASSPPGRGTYEQYF

clone_size: NA
j_call: TRBJ1-2
v_call: TRBV6-5
cdr3_aa: CASRGGDRVYGYTF

clone_size: NA
j_call: TRBJ2-3
v_call: TRBV12-1
cdr3_aa: CASSFLRYWAPEGADTQYF

clone_size: once
j_call: TRBJ2-3
v_call: TRBV28
cdr3_aa: CASSLSSGGQDTQYF

clone_size: NA
j_call: TRBJ2-7
v_call: TRBV7-9
cdr3_aa: CASSFLGSSYEQYF

clone_size: once
j_call: TRBJ1-5
v_call: TRBV27
cdr3_aa: CASSLLGLDQPQHF

clone_size: NA
j_call: TRBJ2-7
v_call: TRBV5-6
cdr3_aa: CASSLGQGEQYF

clone_size: few
j_call: TRBJ1-4
v_call: TRBV30
cdr3_aa: CAWSLRTGAGEKLFF

clone_size: NA
j_call: TRBJ1-2
v_call: TRBV5-6
cdr3_aa: CASSGRAYGYTF

clone_size: once
j_call: TRBJ1-1
v_call: TRBV13
cdr3_aa: CASSSHRGGVPEAFF

clone_size: NA
j_call: TRBJ2-3
v_call: TRBV5-6
cdr3_aa: CASSWGGAGYTDTQYF

clone_size: NA
j_call: TRBJ1-2
v_call: TRBV5-1
cdr3_aa: CASSLPGTGIEGYTF

clone_size: NA
j_call: TRBJ2-7
v_call: TRBV11-2
cdr3_aa: CASSLDGAYEQYF

clone_size: NA
j_call: TRBJ2-5
v_call: TRBV6-4
cdr3_aa: CASSDPGGHETQYF

clone_size: NA
j_call: TRBJ2-1
v_call: TRBV4-1
cdr3_aa: CASSPPGGGSYNEQFF

clone_size: once
j_call: TRBJ2-2
v_call: TRBV5-1
cdr3_aa: CASSLIEWAPELFF

clone_size: NA
j_call: TRBJ2-2
v_call: TRBV5-6
cdr3_aa: CASSRGGAAGELFF

clone_size: NA
j_call: TRBJ2-2
v_call: TRBV6-5
cdr3_aa: CATRRAGRTGELFF

clone_size: NA
j_call: TRBJ2-7
v_call: TRBV4-1
cdr3_aa: CASSPSRKGPEQYF

clone_size: NA
j_call: TRBJ2-2
v_call: TRBV11-2
cdr3_aa: CATRTSGGYTGELFF

clone_size: NA
j_call: TRBJ2-7
v_call: TRBV7-9
cdr3_aa: CASSLRTSPSDEQYF

clone_size: NA
j_call: TRBJ1-1
v_call: TRBV5-1
cdr3_aa: CASSRGRQNTEAFF

clone_size: NA
j_call: TRBJ2-7
v_call: TRBV18
cdr3_aa: CASSPLAGAPYEQYF